This T cell receptor (beta chain) is drawn from a study of T cells after yellow fever vaccination. This clonotype showed up just a few times. Trimming took 3 bases from V and 3 from J; bases not matched to a gene: 10. Germline assignment: CDR1 DFQATT and CDR2 SNEGSKA (reference sequence). The CDR3 extends over 17 amino acids. TCRdb re-called the 5' RACE reads through MiXCR, storing one row per CDR3 protein. Here the sample spans 400,000 or so distinct CDR3 sequences, around 6.5% being singletons. The chain links TRBV20-1 to TRBJ2-6; 8 nucleotides line up with TRBD2. The sequenced sample was PBMCs, obtained 5 days after the yellow fever booster vaccination. This TCR was recovered from a man aged 30 to 45 who received the YFV17D yellow fever vaccine. The CDR3 here is CSARQSGGGGGANVLTF. In DNA form, the CDR3 reads TGCAGTGCTAGGCAGTCGGGAGGGGGAGGTGGGGCCAACGTCCTGACTTTC.